The sample holds a few counts of the clone carrying this T cell receptor (beta chain). Its antigen is unknown. V was pared by 7 bases and J by 2 bases, with 11 bases between. The CDR3 loop spans 12 amino acids. Germline-derived CDR1 and CDR2 are SQVTM and ANQGSEA. The data were obtained in a study of beta chain features in type 1 diabetes. Study information: Examined across all samples were almost 110 million sorted cells. Study findings and constraints: A cDNA-based sequencing approach could over-represent cells with high TCR expression. All four CD4+ subsets from Type 1 diabetes patients carried moderately but significantly shorter TCRB CDR3s.

The isolated RNA, all of it, was reverse transcribed, so expressed TCRB transcripts were what got sequenced. Data came from immunoSEQ multiplex PCR; TCRdb stores just in-frame clones and leaves some out. The sample contains around 690,000 clones, around 12% of which appear only once. Material: naive CD4+ T cells from blood. This rearrangement joins TRBV29-1 to TRBJ1-1, with D unresolved. The TCR was taken from a man aged 30 to 39 with type 1 diabetes. DNA of the CDR3: TGCAGCGCCGGACGGGAAAACACTGAAGCTTTCTTT. Translating gives CSAGRENTEAFF.